Sequencing of this TCR beta chain was carried out in a study of HIV-infected patients and healthy controls. TCRdb reprocessed the 5' RACE reads via MiXCR and lists one record per CDR3 protein. The table records 65,000 to 70,000 distinct CDR3 sequences, approximately 15% of them present only once. Germline CDR1 reads GTSNPN; CDR2 reads SVGIG (reference sequence). This CDR3 is 10 amino acids long. A few counts support this clonotype. One end of the junction varies from germline; a read error may be responsible. Sequenced material: CD4+ T cells from blood. The receptor was isolated from a human donor in good health. This chain uses TRBV30 with TRBJ1-1; D not certain. The CDR3 region is CAWSASRASF. DNA for the CDR3: TGTGCCTGGAGTGCAAGCCGGGCTTCTTTT. The full variable domain, its missing parts supplied by reference TRBV30 and TRBJ1-1, is SQTIHQWPATLVQPVGSPLSLECTVEGTSNPNLYWYRQAAGRGLQLLFYSVGIGQISSEVPQNLSASRPQDRQFILSSKKLLLSDSGFYLCAWSASRASFGQGTRLTVV.